These 14 T cell receptor beta chains originate from one sample sequenced in a study of T-cell reconstitution after alpha-beta-depleted transplantation in children. Construction of the TCRbeta library involved unique molecular identifiers. TCRdb analysed the PCR reads with MiXCR anew, one entry per CDR3 protein. The sample yields 610,000 or so distinct CDR3 sequences, 20% to 30% seen once. The sample consisted of PBMCs, taken before TCRalphabeta/CD19-depleted stem cell transplant. The receptors come from a boy under two years old with Wiskott-Aldrich syndrome, due to receive a stem cell transplant.

V and J are TRBV11-2 and TRBJ2-5; D possibly uses TRBD1 or TRBD2 (5 bases each). Germline values: CDR1 SGHAT, CDR2 FQNNGV. This CDR3 region has 13 residues. V was cut by 8 bases and J by 7 bases, with 17 bases left in between. The CDR3 region is CASCLDTEATQYF. In DNA, the CDR3 is TGTGCCAGCTGCCTGGACACGGAGGCGACCCAGTACTTC.

Notes on this clonotype: Its ends do not fully match the called genes, so a read error is possible. This chain links TRBV20-1 with TRBJ2-6, with 7 bases aligning to TRBD2. The CDR3 is 13 residues long. CDR1 is DFQATT, CDR2 SNEGSKA, per germline (reference sequence). The DNA for the CDR3 is TGCAGTGCTAGAGAGAAGGGTAGCGGGTGGAGAAGTTTC. This translates into CSAREKGSGWRSF.

This clonotype was observed many times. The chain links TRBV12-3 or TRBV12-4 to TRBJ2-4, with D uncertain. V shed 6 bases and J shed 1 base, with 13 bases lying between them. The length of the CDR3 is 15 residues. CDR3 loop: CASSPATSAKNIQYF. The CDR3 DNA is TGTGCCAGCAGCCCAGCTACGAGCGCCAAAAACATTCAGTACTTC.

This chain joins TRBV5-1 and TRBJ1-3; D unclear. Germline V gene data show CDR1 as SGHRS and CDR2 as YFSETQ. The V end was cut by 0 bases, the J end by 1 base, with 8 bases between. The CDR3 consists of 15 residues. CDR3 bases: TGCGCCAGCAGCTTGGGTTCCAGTTCTGGAAACACCATATATTTT. Translating it yields CASSLGSSSGNTIYF.

The rearrangement links TRBV12-3 or TRBV12-4 to TRBJ2-7, with a possible D match to TRBD2 (5 bases). V lost 3 bases to trimming and J lost 3 bases, with 15 bases between them. The CDR3 contains 15 residues. This CDR3 reads CASSFGESGIYEQYF. CDR3 nucleotide sequence: TGTGCCAGCAGTTTTGGAGAGAGCGGAATCTACGAGCAGTACTTC.

This clonotype has a single count. The chain combines TRBV7-9 with TRBJ1-1; a possible D gene is TRBD1 (6 bases). From germline, CDR1 is SEHNR and CDR2 FQNEAQ (reference sequence). With 3 bases removed from V and 4 bases from J, the gap between germline ends came to 6 bases. The CDR3 length is 12 residues. The CDR3 nucleotides read TGTGCCAGCAGCTTGGACAGCACTGAAGCTTTCTTT. Translated, it gives CASSLDSTEAFF.

This rearrangement joins TRBV6-5 to TRBJ2-3; D is undetermined. From germline, CDR1 is MNHEY and CDR2 SVGAGI. CDR3 size: 14 residues. V was shortened by 2 bases and J by 4 bases, with 10 bases between the two germline ends. The CDR3 reads CASSYDEAPDTQYF. CDR3 sequence (DNA): TGTGCCAGCAGTTACGATGAGGCTCCAGATACGCAGTATTTT.

This clonotype was found a few times. One end of the junction is discordant with germline, which a read error may explain. V usage is TRBV12-3 or TRBV12-4 and J usage is TRBJ1-2, with D maybe TRBD1 (6 bases). The CDR3 sequence is 11 residues long. CDR3 sequence: CASSLGGALGF. In nucleotides, the CDR3 is TGTGCCAGCAGTTTGGGGGGGGCGCTGGGTTTC.

The genes are TRBV7-2 and TRBJ2-1, with 8 bases aligning to TRBD2. CDR3 length: 17 amino acids. Per germline, CDR1 SGHTA and CDR2 FQGNSA. J lost 9 bases, V lost 4 bases, and 17 bases had no gene match. The DNA of the CDR3 is TGTGCCAGCAGCTCCTGGACTAGCTTGGTAATCATAGGTGAGCAGTTCTTC. Translation gives CASSSWTSLVIIGEQFF. The whole variable domain, filled in from reference TRBV7-2 and TRBJ2-1, reads GAGVSQSPSNKVTEKGKDVELRCDPISGHTALYWYRQSLGQGLEFLIYFQGNSAPDKSGLPSDRFSAERTGGSVSTLTIQRTQQEDSAVYLCASSSWTSLVIIGEQFFGPGTRLTVL.

The V and J genes are TRBV4-1 and TRBJ1-1; 9 bases agree with TRBD1. Germline-derived CDR1 and CDR2 are MGHRA and YSYEKL. This CDR3 is built from 15 residues. Germline trimming cut 4 bases from V and 5 bases from J; bases unmatched to any gene: 8. In DNA, the CDR3 is TGCGCCAGCAGCCGACTTTGGACAGGGGTTACTGAAGCTTTCTTT. Protein product: CASSRLWTGVTEAFF.

The chain is built from TRBV5-1 and TRBJ2-1; D is undetermined. Germline V lookup: CDR1 SGHRS, CDR2 YFSETQ. The V gene lost 2 bases and the J gene lost 6 bases, with 12 bases spanning the gap. The CDR3 is 14 amino acids. The chain's CDR3 is CASSFIESSNEQFF. In DNA form, the CDR3 reads TGCGCCAGCAGCTTTATTGAGTCTTCCAATGAGCAGTTCTTC. Together with reference TRBV5-1 and TRBJ2-1, the CDR3 gives the full variable domain: KAGVTQTPRYLIKTRGQQVTLSCSPISGHRSVSWYQQTPGQGLQFLFEYFSETQRNKGNFPGRFSGRQFSNSRSEMNVSTLELGDSALYLCASSFIESSNEQFFGPGTRLTVL.

V is TRBV28 and J is TRBJ2-7; 15 bases are shared with TRBD2. Trimming cost V 6 bases and J 1 base; bases outside gene matches: 7. The CDR3 is 17 amino acids. Germline values: CDR1 MDHEN, CDR2 SYDVKM. CDR3 protein: CASSSGLAGGPSYEQYF. CDR3 sequence (DNA): TGTGCCAGCAGCTCGGGACTAGCGGGGGGTCCATCCTACGAGCAGTACTTC. The full variable domain, rest sourced from reference TRBV28 and TRBJ2-7, is DVKVTQSSRYLVKRTGEKVFLECVQDMDHENMFWYRQDPGLGLRLIYFSYDVKMKEKGDIPEGYSVSREKKERFSLILESASTNQTSMYLCASSSGLAGGPSYEQYFGPGTRLTVT.

V gene TRBV10-2 combines with J gene TRBJ1-1; D gene unclear. CDR3 length: 16 residues. Trimming left V 4 bases short and J 0 bases short, with 15 bases between. Per the germline V gene, CDR1 is WSHSY and CDR2 is SAAADI. The CDR3 coding sequence is TGCGCCAGCAGTGCCACTTATGGGTCCATGAACACTGAAGCTTTCTTT. This encodes CASSATYGSMNTEAFF.

The V gene is TRBV28, the J gene TRBJ2-3; TRBD2 matches at 10 bases. Losses at the gene ends were 5 bases for V and 2 bases for J; bases not matched to a gene: 7. This CDR3 region has 16 residues. Per germline, CDR1 MDHEN and CDR2 SYDVKM. The CDR3 spells CASSNSGRLLTDTQYF. The CDR3 bases are TGTGCCAGCAGTAATAGCGGGAGGCTACTCACAGATACGCAGTATTTT.